Shown below are 9 T cell receptor beta chains from a single sample sequenced in a study of graft-versus-host responses after intestinal transplantation (dated by TCRdb to about 2021). Their antigens remain unidentified. The library was produced with the immunoSEQ multiplex PCR assay. TCRdb retrieved this table from immuneACCESS and kept in-frame rearrangements only. Not all clones are present; in checked studies, unresolved V genes account for under half, and no reason is known for the remainder. For this sample there are 90,000 to 95,000 clones; 90% to 95% appear just once. Less than 0.6% of the sample is held by the ten biggest clonotypes. The sample's time point label, in plain terms: cells obtained before transplantation from donor or recipient. The sequenced sample was unstimulated CD8+ T cells sorted from spleen or lymph node cells, obtained before intestinal transplant. Receptors were obtained from a human donor who received an intestinal transplant.

The chain employs TRBV2 and TRBJ2-1; 9 bases are a match to TRBD1. Per germline, CDR1 SNHLY and CDR2 FYNNEI. There are 15 residues in the CDR3. J lost 5 bases, V lost 6 bases, and 8 bases had no gene match. The CDR3 DNA reads TGTGCCAGCAGACTCGACAGGGGGGCCGACAATGAGCAGTTCTTC. This codes for CASRLDRGADNEQFF.

As concerns this clone: Other DNA sequences in the sample encode the same CDR3. The chain links TRBV27 to TRBJ1-6; 7 bases match TRBD1. V shed 0 bases, J shed 7 bases, and the junction held 6 bases outside the gene matches. Germline V gene lookup returns CDR1 MNHEY and CDR2 SMNVEV (reference sequence). The CDR3 is made up of 16 amino acids. CDR3 DNA: TGTGCCAGCAGTTTATCAGGGGGCGCGGGAAATTCACCCCTCCACTTT. It is translated as CASSLSGGAGNSPLHF.

This sequence joins TRBV5-4 and TRBJ2-1, with D possibly being TRBD2 (7 bases). Trimming shortened V by 3 bases and J by 8 bases, and 15 bases separated the two germline ends. This CDR3 spans 14 amino acids. Germline V lookup: CDR1 SGHNT, CDR2 YYREEE (reference sequence). CDR3 residues: CASSSGGPGDEQFF. CDR3 coding DNA: TGTGCCAGCAGCTCCGGGGGGCCGGGGGATGAGCAGTTCTTC.

The chain is built from TRBV2 and TRBJ2-2, with 10 bases matching TRBD1. Looked up from germline, CDR1 is SNHLY and CDR2 is FYNNEI. The CDR3 covers 14 residues. V was clipped by 8 bases and J by 4 bases; unmatched bases: 4. The CDR3 reads CASRRDRGTGELFF. For the CDR3, the DNA is TGTGCCAGCCGCCGGGACAGGGGCACCGGGGAGCTGTTTTTT.

A remark on this clone: Sequence at one end of the junction differs from germline and may be a read error. The chain couples TRBV27 to TRBJ1-1; no definite D call. Germline lookup yields CDR1 MNHEY and CDR2 SMNVEV (reference sequence). This CDR3 has 13 residues. CDR3 sequence: CAGSTRTGNEAFF. The DNA for the CDR3 is TGTGCCGGCAGTACCAGGACGGGAAATGAAGCTTTCTTT.

This rearrangement joins TRBV27 to TRBJ2-5, with a weak D call TRBD2 (6 bases). This CDR3 region has 13 residues. The V end was cut by 2 bases, the J end by 5 bases, with 9 bases between. Germline assignment: CDR1 MNHEY and CDR2 SMNVEV (reference sequence). CDR3 sequence (DNA): TGTGCCAGCAGTTTAGCTGGGGGGGAGACCCAGTACTTC. Translating gives CASSLAGGETQYF.

This chain joins TRBV2 and TRBJ2-7; 8 nucleotides agree with TRBD1. The CDR3 length is 14 residues. The J segment lost 5 bases and the V segment lost 6 bases, leaving 9 bases of the junction unmatched. Germline V gene lookup returns CDR1 SNHLY and CDR2 FYNNEI. The CDR3 spells CASRENRGANEQYF. The DNA of the CDR3 is TGTGCCAGCAGGGAAAACAGGGGGGCAAACGAGCAGTACTTC.

This clone came up once. The V call is TRBV6-1, the J call TRBJ2-7, with D perhaps TRBD1 (5 bases). Germline loops: CDR1 MNHNS, CDR2 SASEGT. V was trimmed by 1 base and J by 4 bases, leaving 11 bases between them. CDR3 size: 14 residues. In DNA form, the CDR3 reads TGTGCCAGCAGTGAAGGTCAGGGTTGGTACGAGCAGTACTTC. This encodes CASSEGQGWYEQYF.

The chain combines TRBV10-3 with TRBJ2-5; TRBD1 matches 7 bases. V lost 5 bases to trimming and J lost 2 bases; unmatched junction nucleotides: 8. CDR1 and CDR2 from the germline V gene are ENHRY and SYGVKD. This CDR3 is built from 15 residues. The CDR3 nucleotides are TGTGCCATCAGTAGGACAGGCGATCTTCAAGAGACCCAGTACTTC. This translates into CAISRTGDLQETQYF.